What follows are 25 T cell receptor beta chains derived from one specimen sequenced in a study of shared clonotypes between healthy human individuals. Profiled with immunoSEQ multiplex PCR; TCRdb holds only in-frame clones, not every one. Among hundreds of thousands of clones listed, 90% to 97% were seen once. Terminally differentiated effector memory CD45RA+ cells were excluded by CCR7 positive selection of CD45RO-negative cells. The sequenced material came from naive CD8+ T cells sorted from blood. The receptors come from a woman aged 25 to 39 in good health.

The chain carries TRBV7-9 and TRBJ2-7, with 11 nucleotides matching TRBD2. Looked up from germline, CDR1 is SEHNR and CDR2 is FQNEAQ (reference sequence). This CDR3 comprises 16 residues. V was clipped by 1 base and J by 2 bases; unmatched bases: 4. Here the CDR3 reads CASSLVTSGSTYEQYF. In nucleotides, the CDR3 is TGTGCCAGCAGCTTAGTAACTAGCGGGAGTACCTACGAGCAGTACTTC.

The chain recombines TRBV19 with TRBJ2-1, with D possibly TRBD2 on 6 matching bases. Germline CDR1 reads LNHDA; CDR2 reads SQIVND (reference sequence). The CDR3 has 10 residues. Deletions cut 6 bases from V and 9 bases from J, with 6 bases between. CDR3 sequence (DNA): TGTGCCAGTAGCGGGAGTGAGCAGTTCTTC. Protein sequence: CASSGSEQFF.

The chain uses TRBV7-9 and TRBJ1-1; perhaps TRBD1 as D (5 bases). Germline values: CDR1 SEHNR, CDR2 FQNEAQ (reference sequence). CDR3 length equals 14 residues. The V gene lost 1 base and the J gene lost 4 bases, with 10 bases spanning the gap. The CDR3 protein is CASSLGGARTEAFF. The CDR3 DNA reads TGTGCCAGCAGCTTAGGAGGGGCTCGCACTGAAGCTTTCTTT.

V is TRBV11-2 and J is TRBJ1-2, with D maybe TRBD1 (6 bases). V was cut by 4 bases and J by 4 bases, with 16 bases left in between. The CDR3 length is 15 residues. Germline V gene sequence: CDR1 SGHAT, CDR2 FQNNGV. The CDR3 protein is CASSWGRGNPYGYTF. The CDR3 nucleotides read TGTGCCAGCAGCTGGGGGCGGGGGAACCCCTATGGCTACACCTTC.

The chain employs TRBV28 and TRBJ2-1; D is undetermined. Germline values: CDR1 MDHEN, CDR2 SYDVKM. V dropped 8 bases and J dropped 0 bases, with 11 bases sitting between them. CDR3 length equals 14 residues. The CDR3 loop reads CASGLLSSYNEQFF. The DNA of the CDR3 is TGTGCCAGCGGCTTGTTGAGCTCCTACAATGAGCAGTTCTTC.

V and J are TRBV9 and TRBJ2-7, with D perhaps TRBD1 or TRBD2 (6 bases each). Germline assignment: CDR1 SGDLS and CDR2 YYNGEE. Trimming removed 3 bases at V and 0 bases at J, with 13 bases between. The CDR3 loop spans 15 amino acids. Written as DNA, the CDR3 is TGTGCCAGCAGCGAGGGGGAGGACAGCTCCTACGAGCAGTACTTC. Its translation is CASSEGEDSSYEQYF.

This chain joins TRBV7-9 and TRBJ2-5; perhaps TRBD2 as D (5 bases). The germline V gene encodes CDR1 SEHNR and CDR2 FQNEAQ (reference sequence). The CDR3 has 13 amino acids. Trimming shortened V by 5 bases and J by 4 bases, and 11 bases separated the two germline ends. The chain's CDR3 is CASSPSEVETQYF. The CDR3 bases are TGTGCCAGCAGCCCCTCGGAGGTAGAGACCCAGTACTTC.

In DNA form, the CDR3 reads TGTGCCAGCAGTTTAGGACACTTGAACACTGAAGCTTTCTTT. Its translation is CASSLGHLNTEAFF. The chain uses TRBV27 and TRBJ1-1, with D possibly matching TRBD1 (5 bases). The CDR3 totals 14 residues. The germline V gene encodes CDR1 MNHEY and CDR2 SMNVEV (reference sequence). V was cut by 2 bases and J by 0 bases, with 7 bases left in between.

The rearrangement joins TRBV5-5 to TRBJ2-7, with 10 positions matching TRBD2. Germline CDR1 is SGHKS and CDR2 is YYEKEE (reference sequence). J gave up 2 bases and V 1 base, and 6 bases lay outside the gene matches. This CDR3 comprises 16 residues. The CDR3 DNA is TGTGCCAGCAGCTTGTGGTCTAGCGGGAGTGCCTACGAGCAGTACTTC. This encodes CASSLWSSGSAYEQYF.

This sequence joins TRBV13 and TRBJ2-7, with 13 positions matching TRBD2. Per the germline V gene, CDR1 is PRHDT and CDR2 is FYEKMQ (reference sequence). The CDR3 sequence is 17 residues long. V gave up 3 bases and J gave up 0 bases; unmatched junction bases: 5. In DNA form, the CDR3 reads TGTGCCAGCAGCTTTGGACTAGCGGGAGAATTCTCCTACGAGCAGTACTTC. Its protein is CASSFGLAGEFSYEQYF.

The rearrangement links TRBV2 to TRBJ2-3, with 9 bases lining up with TRBD2. The CDR3 is 15 residues long. After removal of 2 bases from V and 2 bases from J, the junction contained 2 bases not matched to a gene. CDR1 is SNHLY, CDR2 FYNNEI, per germline. In DNA, the CDR3 is TGTGCCAGCAGTGAAAGACTAGCGGCCACAGATACGCAGTATTTT. Residues: CASSERLAATDTQYF.

The chain uses TRBV6-1 and TRBJ2-2; D not certain. The V end was cut by 7 bases, the J end by 4 bases, with 13 bases between. Germline assignment: CDR1 MNHNS and CDR2 SASEGT. The CDR3 runs 14 residues. CDR3 coding DNA: TGTGCCAGCACCCCACGTGTGGGCACCGGGGAGCTGTTTTTT. Translated, it gives CASTPRVGTGELFF.

The chain carries TRBV6-1 and TRBJ2-1, with 7 bases identical to TRBD2. V lost 3 bases and J lost 0; bases outside the gene matches: 5. The V gene's germline CDR1 is MNHNS and CDR2 SASEGT. CDR3 length: 16 residues. The CDR3 loop reads CASSDLGGSSYNEQFF. Written as DNA, the CDR3 is TGTGCCAGCAGTGATCTCGGGGGGAGCTCCTACAATGAGCAGTTCTTC.

The rearrangement links TRBV6-1 to TRBJ1-1; the match to TRBD1 covers 7 bases. CDR1 MNHNS and CDR2 SASEGT come from the germline V gene. This CDR3 is built from 13 residues. With 5 bases clipped from V and 6 bases from J, the junction kept 6 bases outside the gene matches. The CDR3 DNA follows: TGTGCCAGCAGTTTGGGGACAGTTTCTGAAGCTTTCTTT. Its translation is CASSLGTVSEAFF.

Worth noting for this clone: Compared with germline, one end of the junction differs, possibly owing to a read error. V is TRBV19 and J is TRBJ2-7; D call uncertain. Per germline, CDR1 LNHDA and CDR2 SQIVND (reference sequence). This CDR3 comprises 14 residues. In DNA, the CDR3 is TGTGCCAGTAGTGTAGACTTCTCCTCCTACGAGCAGTACTTC. Its protein product is CASSVDFSSYEQYF.

The chain carries TRBV10-3 and TRBJ2-7; 7 bases are shared with TRBD1. The V gene end was trimmed by 10 bases and the J gene end by 4 bases; junction bases not matched to a gene: 19. Germline lookup yields CDR1 ENHRY and CDR2 SYGVKD. The CDR3 runs 16 residues. CDR3 DNA: TGTGCCAGCAGGACTGCGAGGACAGGCAAACCATACGAGCAGTACTTC. Its protein product is CASRTARTGKPYEQYF.

The chain combines TRBV5-4 with TRBJ2-3, with D possibly being TRBD2 (5 bases). Germline assignment: CDR1 SGHNT and CDR2 YYREEE (reference sequence). The CDR3 covers 12 residues. V lost 2 bases and J lost 5, with 6 bases in between. CDR3 nucleotides: TGTGCCAGCAGCTTAGGAGGAGATACGCAGTATTTT. It specifies CASSLGGDTQYF.

The table lists this clone with a count of one. This chain joins TRBV5-6 and TRBJ2-7, with D perhaps TRBD1 (5 bases). Germline assignment: CDR1 SGHDT and CDR2 YYEEEE. The CDR3 is made up of 14 amino acids. V was trimmed by 7 bases and J by 5 bases, leaving 19 bases between them. The CDR3 DNA is TGTGCCAGCCACCTTACAGGTTTTCAGAACGAGCAGTACTTC. Encoded protein: CASHLTGFQNEQYF.

The chain carries TRBV28 and TRBJ2-7; D possibly corresponds to TRBD1 (6 bases). Trimming took off 10 bases at V and 0 bases at J, with 16 bases between the two ends. The CDR3 totals 14 residues. CDR1 and CDR2 (germline): MDHEN, SYDVKM. The CDR3 region has the DNA TGTGCCACCGTGCTCGGGACAAGCTCCTACGAGCAGTACTTC. This encodes CATVLGTSSYEQYF.

V gene TRBV28 combines with J gene TRBJ1-5, with D maybe TRBD1 (6 bases). Trimming took off 3 bases at V and 4 bases at J, with 16 bases between the two ends. Germline V gives CDR1 MDHEN, CDR2 SYDVKM. CDR3 length equals 16 residues. The DNA of the CDR3 is TGTGCCAGCAGTTTTGCAGGGGATCGATCTAATCAGCCCCAGCATTTT. Its protein is CASSFAGDRSNQPQHF.

The V gene is TRBV10-2, the J gene TRBJ2-5; 10 bases agree with TRBD2. Germline trimming cut 7 bases from V and 3 bases from J; bases unmatched to any gene: 8. CDR1 and CDR2 from the germline V gene are WSHSY and SAAADI. The length of the CDR3 is 15 residues. The CDR3 nucleotides read TGCGCCAGCAAAGAAAGACTAGCGGGCGAAGAGACCCAGTACTTC. Amino acid sequence: CASKERLAGEETQYF.

The V and J genes are TRBV5-8 and TRBJ2-7; D might be TRBD2 (6 bases). The germline V gene encodes CDR1 SGHTS and CDR2 YDEGEE. The CDR3 contains 13 residues. The V end lost 10 bases, the J end lost 0 bases, and 14 bases lay between the germline ends. CDR3 amino acids: CAPFERASYEQYF. CDR3 nucleotides: TGTGCCCCCTTCGAGCGGGCCTCCTACGAGCAGTACTTC.

V gene TRBV5-4 combines with J gene TRBJ2-7, with a weak D call TRBD1 (6 bases). The V gene lost 4 bases and the J gene lost 2 bases, with 13 bases spanning the gap. Looked up from germline, CDR1 is SGHNT and CDR2 is YYREEE (reference sequence). The CDR3 loop spans 14 amino acids. The DNA for the CDR3 is TGTGCCAGCAGCCGGAACAGGGAAACCTACGAGCAGTACTTC. Protein: CASSRNRETYEQYF.

This chain links TRBV29-1 with TRBJ2-1, with 12 bases lining up with TRBD2. V gave up 6 bases and J gave up 8 bases; unmatched junction bases: 11. Germline V gene data show CDR1 as SQVTM and CDR2 as ANQGSEA. The CDR3 is made up of 15 amino acids. The DNA of the CDR3 is TGCAGCGTGGAGAGACTAGCGGGAGTGGGGGATGAGCAGTTCTTC. Amino acids: CSVERLAGVGDEQFF.

V and J are TRBV2 and TRBJ1-2; D ambiguous. V was cut by 3 bases and J by 7 bases, with 15 bases left in between. This CDR3 comprises 14 residues. Germline V gene lookup returns CDR1 SNHLY and CDR2 FYNNEI. The CDR3 reads CASSERSLWGGYTF. DNA for the CDR3: TGTGCCAGCAGTGAGCGTAGCCTTTGGGGTGGCTACACCTTC.